This T cell receptor beta chain was sequenced for a study of naive and memory T cell subsets (dated by TCRdb to about 2017). Broadly, across the study: The study applied an open-source, UMI-based TCR alpha and beta sequencing pipeline to sorted naive and memory peripheral blood T cell subsets. The functional CMV T cell responses agreed completely with IgG serology results. RNA was DNase-treated and reverse transcribed with TCR constant-region primers, mostly using SuperScript III.

What the authors observed across the whole study: RNA-based TCR counts may be affected by expression changes linked to T cell activation and differentiation. After error correction, only a single occurrence was seen for over 90% of naive TCR sequences, so much steeper abundance distributions were produced than in memory subsets. A few larger clonotypes were present in naive repertoires, especially CD8 naive repertoires, and these clonotypes were possibly memory cells re-expressing CD45RA. In both CD4 and CD8 cells, going from naive through CM, EM and EMRA, the Gini index went up while Shannon and inverse Simpson diversity went down. TCR abundance followed a power law whose exponent differed between naive and memory subsets but was consistent across the three individuals. Clonotypes were defined as single alpha or beta chain sequences, not paired alpha/beta receptors. The repertoire findings for the naive and memory subsets could not be validated against a ground truth, as none was available.

With respect to this clonotype: Its antigen remains unidentified. No qualities accompany the bases; no much larger clone lies one base away.

Trimming removed 0 bases from V and 8 bases from J, leaving 13 bases between the germline ends. The CDR3 covers 15 residues, taking in both the cysteine and the phenylalanine. The read is trimmed to its CDR3 DNA, 45 bases read in frame from base 1. The germline V gene supplies CDR1 MGHRA and CDR2 YSYEKL. Library preparation was by UMI-ligation and nested PCR. The beta constant-region primer was an equimolar mix of two oligonucleotides covering both TRBC1 and TRBC2. A single-stranded oligonucleotide carrying the SP2 primer and a 12-nucleotide UMI was ligated to the 3' end of the cDNA by T4 RNA ligase 1. The ligated cDNA went through four rounds of PCR with nested alpha and beta constant-region primers together with the SP2 primer. Incubation of the ligation reaction was carried out at 16 degrees C for about 19-24 hours. PCR2 was typically performed as a SYBR Green qPCR and was stopped at a predetermined threshold so that over-amplification was prevented. Apart from the first purification, every purification step used Agencourt AMPure XP magnetic beads. Libraries were quantified by Qubit and checked on a TapeStation, with a main peak expected near 650 bp. The pooled libraries were sequenced on an Illumina MiSeq using v2 2x251 paired-end kits, which usually yielded roughly 0.85-2.1 million reads per sample. Libraries were pooled at approximately 3.7 nM per sample, and roughly 4.5-7.5% PhiX was added to improve cluster recognition. Turning to the authors' computational methods: Using tag matching that tolerated one base-pair mismatch, Decombinator assigned V and J genes to FASTQ reads that had been processed by Demultiplexor. UMIs were used by Collapsinator to correct both sequencing errors and frequency errors arising from PCR heterogeneity. CDR3Translator translated TCRs and extracted CDR3s from the conserved cysteine to the FGXG phenylalanine, flagging non-productive sequences. Gini, Shannon entropy and inverse Simpson indices were calculated on repertoires that had been subsampled to equal numbers of UMI-defined TCRs. Within the linear range, a power law was fitted to clonotype abundance distributions using maximum likelihood. When run on a single naive CD8 sample, MIGEC and the pipeline yielded similar UMI counts, similar unique TCR numbers and similar clonal distributions. In one analysis, naive TCRs also found in any memory subset of the same donor were removed from the naive repertoire. The repertoires were searched for around 7,000 CMV-associated CDR3 sequences that had been compiled from VDJdb and a published dataset. TCRdb passed the public sequencing reads through fastp at Q25 and MiXCR, retaining productive beta sequences. Every CDR3 protein is listed once, alongside the most common genes and DNA of its rows. In this record, the V and J calls reflect TCRdb's handling and not the investigators' own analysis. Across this sample there are some 150,000 distinct CDR3 sequences, with about 15% seen only once. Approximately 0.15% of the sample is taken by the ten largest.

Separate amplification of TCR alpha and beta chain libraries was performed from the second PCR step onward. CMV status of each donor was established by measuring IFNgamma production from CD4+ T cells after fresh PBMCs were stimulated overnight with CMV viral lysate. Miltenyi beads were used first to positively select CD4 T cells, and CD8 T cells were then positively selected from the CD4-negative fraction. Cells were stained for CD3, CD4, CD8, CD45RA, CD27 and a live/dead dye and were sorted on a BD Aria II into four subsets based on CD45RA and CD27. Blood came from three healthy volunteers, each fractionated into CD4 and CD8 T cells and then into four differentiation subsets. Roughly 120 ml of peripheral blood was collected from each donor, and PBMC were isolated from the blood using Ficoll-Paque PLUS density-gradient centrifugation. The sorted cells were lysed in RLT buffer, after which RNA was extracted using a Qiagen RNeasy kit and kept at -80 degrees C.

The sample comprised naive CD4+ T cells from blood. In the paper's terms, the cell subset or site label means: naive T cells, CD45RA high CD27+. The chain couples TRBV4-1 to TRBJ1-4, with no confidently assigned D gene. This receptor was obtained from a human donor in good health. The sequence in DNA is TGCGCCAGCAGCCAAGACAGAGCACTTGACGAAAAACTGTTTTTT. It translates as CASSQDRALDEKLFF.